The clone carrying this TCR beta chain was recorded once. These data belong to a study of control samples from healthy donors and cancer patients. Sequenced by immunoSEQ multiplex PCR; TCRdb stores in-frame clones only, minus some. The data contain 150,000 or so clones, around 90% of them singletons. The CDR3 runs 17 residues. CDR1 is MNHNS, CDR2 SASEGT, per germline. V lost 2 bases, J lost 0 bases, and 14 bases lay in between. The TCR comes from a man between 18 and 35 years old in good health. The sample taken for sequencing was blood. The chain uses TRBV6-1 and TRBJ1-5; the D gene is possibly TRBD1 (6 bases). CDR3 protein: CASSESPGADSNQPQHF. CDR3 DNA sequence: TGTGCCAGCAGTGAATCCCCAGGGGCCGATAGCAATCAGCCCCAGCATTTT.